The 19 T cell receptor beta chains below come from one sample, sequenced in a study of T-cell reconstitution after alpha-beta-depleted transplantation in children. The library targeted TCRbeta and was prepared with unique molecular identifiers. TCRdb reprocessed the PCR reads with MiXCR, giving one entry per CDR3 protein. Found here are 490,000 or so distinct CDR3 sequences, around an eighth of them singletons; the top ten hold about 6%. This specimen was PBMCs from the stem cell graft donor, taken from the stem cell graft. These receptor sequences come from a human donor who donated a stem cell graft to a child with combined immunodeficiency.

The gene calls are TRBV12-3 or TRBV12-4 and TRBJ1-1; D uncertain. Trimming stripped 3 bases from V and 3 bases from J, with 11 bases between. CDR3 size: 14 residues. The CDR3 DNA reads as TGTGCCAGCAGTTTGGACGCCCCGGACACTGAAGCTTTCTTT. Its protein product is CASSLDAPDTEAFF.

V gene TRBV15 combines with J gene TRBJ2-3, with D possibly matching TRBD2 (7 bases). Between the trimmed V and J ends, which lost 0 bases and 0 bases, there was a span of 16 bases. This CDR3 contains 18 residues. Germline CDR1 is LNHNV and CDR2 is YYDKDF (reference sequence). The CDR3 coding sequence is TGTGCCACCAGCAGAGATGTGGCGGCGGGGGCTAGCACAGATACGCAGTATTTT. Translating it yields CATSRDVAAGASTDTQYF.

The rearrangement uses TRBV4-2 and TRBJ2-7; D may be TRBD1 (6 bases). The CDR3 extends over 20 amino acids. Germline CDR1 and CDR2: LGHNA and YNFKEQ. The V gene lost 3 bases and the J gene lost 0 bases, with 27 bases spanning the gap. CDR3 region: CASSQVPGTSLIQSSYEQYF. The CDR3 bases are TGTGCCAGCAGCCAGGTTCCAGGGACATCCCTTATACAAAGCTCCTACGAGCAGTACTTC.

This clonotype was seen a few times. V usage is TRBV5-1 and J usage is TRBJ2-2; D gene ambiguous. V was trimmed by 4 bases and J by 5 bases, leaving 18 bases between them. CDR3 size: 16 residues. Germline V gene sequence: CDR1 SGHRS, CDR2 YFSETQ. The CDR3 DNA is TGCGCCAGCAGCCCCCGGCCCCGAACAACGACCGGGGAGCTGTTTTTT. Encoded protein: CASSPRPRTTTGELFF.

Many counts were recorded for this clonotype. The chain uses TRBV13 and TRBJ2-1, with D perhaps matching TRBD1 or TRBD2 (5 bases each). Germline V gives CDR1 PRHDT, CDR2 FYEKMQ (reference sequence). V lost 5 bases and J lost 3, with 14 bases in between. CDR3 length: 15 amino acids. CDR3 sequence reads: CASSPEGEFYNEQFF. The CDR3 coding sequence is TGTGCCAGCAGCCCAGAAGGGGAGTTCTACAATGAGCAGTTCTTC.

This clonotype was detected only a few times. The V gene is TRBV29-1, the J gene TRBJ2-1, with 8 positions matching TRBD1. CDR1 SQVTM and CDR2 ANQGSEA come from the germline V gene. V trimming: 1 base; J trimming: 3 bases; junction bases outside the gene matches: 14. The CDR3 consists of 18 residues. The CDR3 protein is CSVEGGTGALGGYNEQFF. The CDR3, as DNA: TGCAGCGTTGAAGGCGGGACAGGAGCCCTCGGAGGCTACAATGAGCAGTTCTTC.

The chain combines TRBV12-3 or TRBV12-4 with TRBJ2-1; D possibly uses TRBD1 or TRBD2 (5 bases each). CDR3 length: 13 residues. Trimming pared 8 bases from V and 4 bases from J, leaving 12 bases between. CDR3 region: CASGAEDYNEQFF. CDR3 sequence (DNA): TGTGCCAGCGGGGCGGAGGATTACAATGAGCAGTTCTTC.

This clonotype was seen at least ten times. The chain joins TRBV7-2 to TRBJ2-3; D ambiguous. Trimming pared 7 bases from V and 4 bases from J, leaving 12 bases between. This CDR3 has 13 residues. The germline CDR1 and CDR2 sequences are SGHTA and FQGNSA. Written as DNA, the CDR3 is TGTGCCAGCACCTATGCACGGTCAGATACGCAGTATTTT. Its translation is CASTYARSDTQYF.

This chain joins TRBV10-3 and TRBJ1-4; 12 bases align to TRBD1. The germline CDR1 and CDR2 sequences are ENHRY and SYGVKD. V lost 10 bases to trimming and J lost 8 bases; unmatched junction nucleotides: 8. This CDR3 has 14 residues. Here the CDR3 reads CASGTGGKEEKLFF. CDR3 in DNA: TGTGCCAGCGGGACAGGGGGCAAAGAAGAAAAACTGTTTTTT.

The CDR3 region has the DNA TGTGCCAGCAGCTTAACTCAGGGAACAACTAATGAAAAACTGTTTTTT. This encodes CASSLTQGTTNEKLFF. The chain couples TRBV7-9 to TRBJ1-4; D perhaps matches TRBD1 (5 bases). The length of the CDR3 is 16 residues. CDR1 SEHNR and CDR2 FQNEAQ come from the germline V gene (reference sequence). The V gene lost 2 bases and the J gene lost 0 bases, with 10 bases spanning the gap.

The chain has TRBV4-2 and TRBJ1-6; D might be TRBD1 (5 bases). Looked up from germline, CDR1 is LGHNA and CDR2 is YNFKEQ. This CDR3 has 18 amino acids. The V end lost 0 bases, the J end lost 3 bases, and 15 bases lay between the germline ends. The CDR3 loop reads CASSQDPQGEFYNSPLHF. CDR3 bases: TGTGCCAGCAGCCAAGACCCCCAGGGAGAGTTCTATAATTCACCCCTCCACTTT.

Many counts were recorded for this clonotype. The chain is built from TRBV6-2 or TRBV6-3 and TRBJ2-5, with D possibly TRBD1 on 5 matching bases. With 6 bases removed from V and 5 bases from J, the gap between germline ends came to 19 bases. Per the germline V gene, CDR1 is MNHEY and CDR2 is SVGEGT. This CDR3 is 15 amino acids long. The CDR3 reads CASSAQASAGETQYF. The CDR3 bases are TGTGCCAGCAGCGCACAGGCGAGCGCTGGGGAGACCCAGTACTTC.

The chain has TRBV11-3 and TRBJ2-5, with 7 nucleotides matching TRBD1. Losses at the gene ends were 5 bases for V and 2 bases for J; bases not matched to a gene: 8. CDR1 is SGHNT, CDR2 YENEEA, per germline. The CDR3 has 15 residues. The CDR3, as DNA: TGTGCCAGCAGCCCCCGGACAGGAATACAAGAGACCCAGTACTTC. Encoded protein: CASSPRTGIQETQYF. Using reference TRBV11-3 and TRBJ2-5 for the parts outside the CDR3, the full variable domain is EAGVVQSPRYKIIEKKQPVAFWCNPISGHNTLYWYLQNLGQGPELLIRYENEEAVDDSQLPKDRFSAERLKGVDSTLKIQPAELGDSAVYLCASSPRTGIQETQYFGPGTRLLVL.

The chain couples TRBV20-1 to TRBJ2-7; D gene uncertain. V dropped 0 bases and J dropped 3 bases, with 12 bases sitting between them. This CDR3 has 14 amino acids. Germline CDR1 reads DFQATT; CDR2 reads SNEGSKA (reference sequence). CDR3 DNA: TGCAGTGCTAGAGACGCCGCAGTTTTCTACGAGCAGTACTTC. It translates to CSARDAAVFYEQYF.

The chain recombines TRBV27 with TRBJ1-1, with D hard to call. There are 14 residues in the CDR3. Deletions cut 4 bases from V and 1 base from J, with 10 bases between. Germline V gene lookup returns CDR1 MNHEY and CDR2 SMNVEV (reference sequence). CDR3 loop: CASSWRLGNTEAFF. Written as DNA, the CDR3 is TGTGCCAGCAGTTGGCGGCTAGGGAACACTGAAGCTTTCTTT.

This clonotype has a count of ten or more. The CDR3 nucleotides read TGTGCCTGGAGCGGGGGGGATTCCGGGACCCAGTACTTC. Encoded protein: CAWSGGDSGTQYF. The chain links TRBV30 to TRBJ2-5; 8 bases match TRBD2. This CDR3 has 13 residues. Germline assignment: CDR1 GTSNPN and CDR2 SVGIG (reference sequence). V lost 3 bases, J lost 7 bases, and 7 bases stayed unmatched.

The CDR3 loop is CASSSPGVEVGQYF. The CDR3 nucleotides read TGTGCCAGCAGCTCCCCCGGCGTTGAGGTGGGGCAGTATTTT. This sequence joins TRBV7-2 and TRBJ2-3; D remains unclear. V was pared by 4 bases and J by 11 bases, with 19 bases between. This CDR3 has 14 residues. Germline V gene data show CDR1 as SGHTA and CDR2 as FQGNSA.

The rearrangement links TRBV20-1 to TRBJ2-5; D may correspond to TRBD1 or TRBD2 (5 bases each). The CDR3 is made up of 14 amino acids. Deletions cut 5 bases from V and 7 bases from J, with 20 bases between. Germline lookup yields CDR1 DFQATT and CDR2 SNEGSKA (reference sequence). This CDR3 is CSAPDLVGVGTQYF. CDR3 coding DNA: TGCAGTGCTCCTGACCTAGTGGGGGTAGGGACCCAGTACTTC.

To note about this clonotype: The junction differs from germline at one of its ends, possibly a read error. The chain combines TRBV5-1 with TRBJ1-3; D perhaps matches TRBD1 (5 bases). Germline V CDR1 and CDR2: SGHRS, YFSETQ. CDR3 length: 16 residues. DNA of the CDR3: TGCGCCAGCAGCCAGGGACCGGGAAGCTCTGGAAACACCACATATTTT. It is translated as CASSQGPGSSGNTTYF. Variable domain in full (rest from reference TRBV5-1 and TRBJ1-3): KAGVTQTPRYLIKTRGQQVTLSCSPISGHRSVSWYQQTPGQGLQFLFEYFSETQRNKGNFPGRFSGRQFSNSRSEMNVSTLELGDSALYLCASSQGPGSSGNTTYFGEGSWLTVV.